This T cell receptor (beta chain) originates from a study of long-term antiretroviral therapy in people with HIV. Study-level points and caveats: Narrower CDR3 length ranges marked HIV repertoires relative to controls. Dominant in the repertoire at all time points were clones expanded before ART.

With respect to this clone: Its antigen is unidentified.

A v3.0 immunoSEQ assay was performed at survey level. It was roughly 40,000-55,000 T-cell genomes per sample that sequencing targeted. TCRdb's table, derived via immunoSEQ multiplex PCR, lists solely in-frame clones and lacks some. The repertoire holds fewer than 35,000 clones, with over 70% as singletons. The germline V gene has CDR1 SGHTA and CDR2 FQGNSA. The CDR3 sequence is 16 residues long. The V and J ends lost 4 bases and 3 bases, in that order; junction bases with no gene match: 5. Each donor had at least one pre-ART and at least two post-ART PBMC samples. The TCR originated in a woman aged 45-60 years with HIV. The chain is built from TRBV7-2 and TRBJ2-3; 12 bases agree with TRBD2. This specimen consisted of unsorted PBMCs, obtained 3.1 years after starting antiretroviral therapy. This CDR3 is CASSSYGTSGTDTQYF. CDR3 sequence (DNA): TGTGCCAGCAGCTCATACGGGACTAGCGGGACAGATACGCAGTATTTT.